A selection of T cell receptor beta chains follows, all from one sample in a study of T-cell memory formation after mild COVID-19. TCRdb passed the 5' RACE reads through MiXCR, listing each CDR3 protein once. The repertoire consists of about 160,000 distinct CDR3 sequences, with 25% to 40% occurring once and the leading ten covering about 11%. The sequenced material came from PBMCs or a T cell subset sorted from them (not recorded which). The receptor source for this set is an adult woman who had mild COVID-19 (a few samples of this study predate the infection). Cell type and time point are not known. The CDR3 runs from the conserved cysteine through the conserved F or W. The D gene is left open where the match is weak. Clone size, where shown, is once, few, many, or a class for clones that have expanded.

cdr3_aa	cdr3_nt	j_call	d_call	clone_size	v_call
CASSVLFTEAFF	TGTGCCAGCTCGGTCTTGTTCACTGAAGCTTTCTTT	TRBJ1-1	.	few	TRBV2
CASSPRTGKSTDTQYF	TGTGCCAGCTCACCCAGGACAGGCAAAAGCACAGATACGCAGTATTTT	TRBJ2-3	TRBD1	.	TRBV18
CASSLHPGTTYNEQFF	TGTGCCAGCAGCCTTCACCCCGGGACAACTTACAATGAGCAGTTCTTC	TRBJ2-1	.	few	TRBV5-8
CASEGTSNTGELFF	TGTGCCAGCGAGGGGACGTCGAACACCGGGGAGCTGTTTTTT	TRBJ2-2	.	.	TRBV25-1
CASRGGDRAVGDTQYF	TGCGCCAGCAGGGGTGGGGACCGGGCCGTTGGTGATACGCAGTATTTT	TRBJ2-3	.	.	TRBV5-1
CASSHAGLWEATNEKLFF	TGCGCCAGCAGCCACGCGGGGCTATGGGAAGCAACTAATGAAAAACTGTTTTTT	TRBJ1-4	.	.	TRBV4-1
CASSQDPREGLTDTQYF	TGCGCCAGCAGCCAAGACCCTCGAGAGGGTCTCACAGATACGCAGTATTTT	TRBJ2-3	.	few	TRBV4-1
CASSQEDRRGVAQYF	TGCGCCAGCAGCCAAGAAGACCGAAGGGGGGTAGCGCAGTATTTT	TRBJ2-3	.	.	TRBV4-1
CASSPALAGGDTDTQYF	TGTGCCAGCAGCCCCGCCCTGGCAGGGGGGGACACAGATACGCAGTATTTT	TRBJ2-3	.	few	TRBV7-9
CSASPTGQIGELFF	TGCAGTGCTAGTCCGACAGGGCAGATAGGGGAGCTGTTTTTT	TRBJ2-2	TRBD1	few	TRBV20-1
CASSPTAGTGWGSNQPQHF	TGTGCCAGCAGCCCCACCGCCGGGACAGGGTGGGGAAGCAATCAGCCCCAGCATTTT	TRBJ1-5	TRBD1	few	TRBV7-2
CSGRPQGQGDDQPQHF	TGCAGTGGTCGGCCCCAGGGACAGGGGGACGATCAGCCCCAGCATTTT	TRBJ1-5	TRBD1	.	TRBV20-1
CASSDGQYNEQFF	TGTGCCAGCAGCGACGGACAGTACAATGAGCAGTTCTTC	TRBJ2-1	.	.	TRBV14
CASSQKGTSGSVDTQYF	TGTGCCAGCAGCCAGAAAGGGACTAGCGGGAGTGTAGATACGCAGTATTTT	TRBJ2-3	TRBD2	.	TRBV7-2
CASTQRGGGYEQYF	TGTGCCAGCACCCAGAGGGGGGGCGGCTACGAGCAGTACTTC	TRBJ2-7	.	few	TRBV7-2
CASSLRVQEKLFF	TGTGCCAGCAGCTTGAGGGTGCAAGAAAAACTGTTTTTT	TRBJ1-4	.	many	TRBV7-6
CASSLGRGGTDTQYF	TGCGCCAGCAGCTTGGGTCGCGGGGGGACAGATACGCAGTATTTT	TRBJ2-3	TRBD2	.	TRBV5-1
CATRKELNYYEQYF	TGTGCCACCCGGAAGGAGCTGAATTACTACGAGCAGTACTTC	TRBJ2-7	.	few	TRBV7-2
CASSSRRGRVNYGYTF	TGTGCCAGCAGTTCCCGTCGGGGGCGGGTTAACTATGGCTACACCTTC	TRBJ1-2	.	.	TRBV12-3/TRBV12-4
CASSYRNPNTEAFF	TGTGCCAGCAGTTACAGGAACCCCAACACTGAAGCTTTCTTT	TRBJ1-1	.	few	TRBV12-3/TRBV12-4
CATSQGNGYTF	TGTGCCACCAGTCAGGGTAATGGCTACACCTTC	TRBJ1-2	.	few	TRBV24-1
CASSFQLAGGETQYF	TGTGCCAGCAGCTTTCAACTAGCGGGAGGAGAGACCCAGTACTTC	TRBJ2-5	TRBD2	.	TRBV7-2
CATSDHRDSTEAFF	TGTGCCACCAGTGATCACCGGGACAGCACTGAAGCTTTCTTT	TRBJ1-1	TRBD1	few	TRBV24-1
CASSSLRGSSSGIYGYTF	TGTGCCAGCAGTTCTCTCAGGGGTAGCTCATCGGGGATCTATGGCTACACCTTC	TRBJ1-2	.	.	TRBV6-5
CATSRGWAGAVNEQFF	TGTGCCACCAGCAGAGGATGGGCGGGGGCGGTCAATGAGCAGTTCTTC	TRBJ2-1	.	.	TRBV15
CASSPSGQGAMNEQYF	TGTGCCAGCAGTCCCTCCGGACAGGGGGCGATGAACGAGCAGTACTTC	TRBJ2-7	TRBD1	.	TRBV6-6
CASRYTRRTGELFF	TGTGCCAGCAGATACACCCGGAGGACCGGGGAGCTGTTTTTT	TRBJ2-2	.	few	TRBV7-9
CASSLQTGGITDTQYF	TGTGCCAGCTCACTCCAGACCGGGGGTATTACAGATACGCAGTATTTT	TRBJ2-3	.	few	TRBV18
CASSPISGNEQFF	TGTGCCAGCTCACCAATAAGCGGGAATGAGCAGTTCTTC	TRBJ2-1	.	.	TRBV18
CATSRDLGEETQYF	TGTGCCACCAGCAGAGATTTGGGAGAAGAGACCCAGTACTTC	TRBJ2-5	.	few	TRBV15
CASSPGQGYEKLFF	TGTGCCAGCAGCCCGGGACAGGGGTATGAAAAACTGTTTTTT	TRBJ1-4	TRBD1	.	TRBV7-6
CAIRKGQNSYEQYF	TGTGCCATCAGAAAGGGACAGAACTCCTACGAGCAGTACTTC	TRBJ2-7	TRBD1	.	TRBV10-3
CASSAPGVGNTGELFF	TGTGCCAGCAGCGCACCAGGGGTGGGGAACACCGGGGAGCTGTTTTTT	TRBJ2-2	.	once	TRBV13
CASSQERGRAYNEQFF	TGTGCCAGCAGCCAAGAAAGGGGCAGGGCTTACAATGAGCAGTTCTTC	TRBJ2-1	.	.	TRBV3-1
CASSSQGTDNEQYF	TGTGCCAGCTCCTCCCAGGGGACAGATAACGAGCAGTACTTC	TRBJ2-7	TRBD1	.	TRBV18
CSASGVGEQFF	TGCAGTGCTAGCGGGGTCGGTGAGCAGTTCTTC	TRBJ2-1	.	few	TRBV20-1
CASRLTTVVTSNQPQHF	TGTGCCAGCAGACTTACCACCGTAGTCACTAGCAATCAGCCCCAGCATTTT	TRBJ1-5	.	.	TRBV12-3/TRBV12-4